These T cell receptor beta chains were read from a single sample in a study of T cells in Graves' hyperthyroidism and ophthalmopathy. MiXCR was run by TCRdb on the multiplex PCR reads, yielding one entry per CDR3 protein. The sample records hundreds of thousands of distinct CDR3 sequences, about 14% being singletons. The sequencing sample was made of blood. These receptors all come from a woman aged 50 to 65 with Graves' ophthalmopathy. CDR3s include the opening cysteine and the closing phenylalanine or tryptophan. D genes are given only for firm matches. Clone size is given for some rows only: seen once, a few or many times, or a class if the clone is expanded.

>TRBJ2-2|TRBV25-1|.|.
CAAVGKNTGELFF
TGTGCCGCCGTCGGAAAGAACACCGGGGAGCTGTTTTTT
>TRBJ1-1|TRBV27|TRBD1|few
CASSFGQGTADTEAFF
TGTGCCAGCAGTTTTGGACAGGGAACTGCGGACACTGAAGCTTTCTTT
>TRBJ2-7|TRBV7-2|.|many
CASSLETRVTYEQYF
TGTGCCAGCAGCTTAGAGACAAGGGTCACCTACGAGCAGTACTTC
>TRBJ2-5|TRBV25-1|.|many
CASSEFRVQETQYF
TGTGCCAGCAGTGAATTTCGTGTCCAAGAGACCCAGTACTTC
>TRBJ1-1|TRBV7-9|.|many
CASSLGRAENTEAFF
TGTGCCAGCAGCTTAGGTAGGGCAGAGAACACTGAAGCTTTCTTT
>TRBJ2-7|TRBV18|TRBD1|.
CASSSLRDSYEQYF
TGTGCCAGCTCATCGCTCCGGGACAGCTACGAGCAGTACTTC
>TRBJ1-5|TRBV4-3|TRBD1|.
CASSQRFGQGGQPQHF
TGCGCCAGCAGCCAAAGATTCGGACAGGGGGGTCAGCCCCAGCATTTT
>TRBJ2-7|TRBV6-2/TRBV6-3|.|many
CASSYEAASSYEQYF
TGTGCCAGCAGTTACGAGGCTGCAAGCTCCTACGAGCAGTACTTC
>TRBJ1-1|TRBV29-1|.|few
CSVVKVDTEAFF
TGCAGCGTTGTGAAGGTGGACACTGAAGCTTTCTTT
>TRBJ2-1|TRBV7-6|TRBD2|many
CASSLRLAGAIDYNEQFF
TGTGCCAGCAGCTTGAGACTAGCGGGAGCTATCGATTACAATGAGCAGTTCTTC
>TRBJ1-1|TRBV11-2|.|.
CASSLDPSVNTEAFF
TGTGCCAGCAGCTTAGATCCTTCGGTGAACACTGAAGCTTTCTTT
>TRBJ2-1|TRBV14|.|.
CASSQVSWGEQFF
TGTGCCAGCAGCCAAGTATCCTGGGGTGAGCAGTTCTTC
>TRBJ2-3|TRBV5-1|.|many
CASSLVSAGASTDTQYF
TGCGCCAGCAGCTTGGTGTCGGCAGGGGCTAGCACAGATACGCAGTATTTT
>TRBJ1-6|TRBV19|.|.
CASGGLQEANSPLHF
TGTGCCAGTGGGGGGTTACAGGAAGCCAATTCACCCCTCCACTTT
>TRBJ2-1|TRBV30|.|many
CAWSVSGDNEQFF
TGTGCCTGGAGTGTGAGTGGGGACAATGAGCAGTTCTTC
>TRBJ2-7|TRBV29-1|TRBD1|few
CSVDGGTGGDEQYF
TGCAGCGTTGATGGCGGGACAGGGGGAGACGAGCAGTACTTC
>TRBJ2-7|TRBV6-2/TRBV6-3|.|.
CASSYDGDMEYF
TGTGCCAGCAGTTACGATGGGGATATGGAGTACTTC
>TRBJ2-5|TRBV30|.|many
CAWSVTRGPPGETQYF
TGTGCCTGGAGTGTAACACGCGGGCCCCCGGGGGAGACCCAGTACTTC
>TRBJ2-1|TRBV19|.|few
CASSTTGTPYNEQFF
TGTGCCAGTAGTACGACCGGGACACCCTACAATGAGCAGTTCTTC
>TRBJ2-3|TRBV9|.|.
CASSVEVNTDTQYF
TGTGCCAGCAGCGTAGAGGTGAACACAGATACGCAGTATTTT
>TRBJ1-3|TRBV10-3|TRBD1|.
CAISEIGTELTGNTIYF
TGTGCCATCAGTGAGATTGGGACAGAACTTACTGGAAACACCATATATTTT
>TRBJ2-1|TRBV27|TRBD2|few
CASSFYLAGFHEQFF
TGTGCCAGCAGTTTTTATCTAGCGGGTTTCCATGAGCAGTTCTTC
>TRBJ2-3|TRBV7-2|.|many
CASSLSFVADTQYF
TGTGCCAGCAGCTTGTCATTTGTAGCAGATACGCAGTATTTT
>TRBJ2-3|TRBV5-6|TRBD1|.
CASSLAIQGPDTQYF
TGTGCCAGCAGCTTGGCCATACAGGGGCCAGATACGCAGTATTTT
>TRBJ2-1|TRBV11-2|TRBD2|many
CASRPMAGVGYNEQFF
TGTGCCAGCAGACCTATGGCGGGAGTAGGCTACAATGAGCAGTTCTTC
>TRBJ1-2|TRBV9|.|many
CASSSHPTGIRGYTF
TGTGCCAGCAGCTCACACCCAACAGGGATCCGCGGCTACACCTTC
>TRBJ2-6|TRBV7-2|.|many
CASSPDFGANVLTF
TGTGCCAGCAGCCCCGATTTTGGGGCCAACGTCCTGACTTTC
>TRBJ2-3|TRBV7-9|.|few
CASSLVQGDSDTQYF
TGTGCCAGCAGCTTGGTACAGGGAGATTCAGATACGCAGTATTTT
>TRBJ2-1|TRBV15|.|few
CATSRGPPPPLNHNEQFF
TGTGCCACCAGCAGAGGCCCCCCCCCGCCCTTAAACCACAATGAGCAGTTCTTC
>TRBJ2-6|TRBV7-3|.|few
CASSLPISGANVLTF
TGTGCCAGCAGCTTACCCATCTCTGGGGCCAACGTCCTGACTTTC
>TRBJ2-4|TRBV4-1|.|.
CASSQEWVPGVGYENIQYF
TGCGCCAGCAGCCAAGAATGGGTCCCAGGGGTTGGTTATGAAAACATTCAGTACTTC
>TRBJ2-7|TRBV25-1|.|few
CASSERRTSYEQYF
TGTGCCAGCAGTGAACGAAGAACTAGCTACGAGCAGTACTTC
>TRBJ2-1|TRBV14|TRBD2|.
CASSQEIPSGGWYNEQFF
TGTGCCAGCAGCCAAGAAATCCCTAGCGGGGGATGGTACAATGAGCAGTTCTTC
>TRBJ2-2|TRBV12-5|TRBD1|.
CASGSTTGTGRTGELFF
TGTGCTAGTGGTTCCACGACCGGGACAGGGAGAACCGGGGAGCTGTTTTTT
>TRBJ2-7|TRBV10-3|TRBD2|many
CAISLEAGLVGEQYF
TGTGCCATCAGTTTGGAAGCGGGGTTGGTGGGGGAGCAGTACTTC
>TRBJ2-1|TRBV5-4|TRBD2|.
CASSAGVACGSGSEQFF
TGTGCCAGCAGCGCTGGCGTGGCTTGCGGGAGCGGAAGTGAGCAGTTCTTC
>TRBJ1-6|TRBV9|.|few
CASSKQRDGVWYSPLHF
TGTGCCAGCAGCAAACAGCGGGACGGAGTTTGGTATTCACCCCTCCACTTT
>TRBJ1-1|TRBV12-3/TRBV12-4|.|many
CASRVQGGMTEAFF
TGTGCCAGCAGGGTCCAGGGAGGTATGACTGAAGCTTTCTTT
>TRBJ2-7|TRBV27|.|many
CASGQKRYEQYF
TGTGCCAGTGGACAGAAACGCTACGAGCAGTACTTC
>TRBJ1-2|TRBV2|.|many
CASSESGRGYGYTF
TGTGCCAGCAGTGAAAGTGGCAGGGGTTATGGCTACACCTTC
>TRBJ2-1|TRBV7-9|.|many
CASSSLSGSDYNEQFF
TGTGCCAGCAGCTCCCTAAGCGGAAGTGATTACAATGAGCAGTTCTTC
>TRBJ2-2|TRBV19|.|few
CASSILGSGNTGELFF
TGTGCCAGTAGTATATTAGGATCAGGGAACACCGGGGAGCTGTTTTTT
>TRBJ2-3|TRBV9|TRBD2|.
CASNPREGPQDTQYF
TGTGCCAGCAATCCACGGGAGGGCCCACAAGATACGCAGTATTTT
>TRBJ1-5|TRBV4-2|.|few
CASSQGTLSNQPQHF
TGTGCCAGCAGCCAAGGGACACTCAGCAATCAGCCCCAGCATTTT
>TRBJ1-1|TRBV7-8|TRBD1|many
CASSVKTGAIEAFF
TGTGCCAGCAGCGTAAAGACAGGGGCCATTGAAGCTTTCTTT
>TRBJ1-3|TRBV15|.|few
CATSRDLQYVNTIYF
TGTGCCACCAGCAGAGATTTACAGTATGTTAACACCATATATTTT
>TRBJ2-7|TRBV18|TRBD1|many
CASSRDRGVYEQYF
TGTGCCAGCTCACGGGACAGGGGCGTCTACGAGCAGTACTTC
>TRBJ2-1|TRBV27|.|many
CASRRYNEQFF
TGTGCCAGCAGGCGGTACAATGAGCAGTTCTTC
>TRBJ1-5|TRBV27|TRBD1|few
CASSLNGQGDQPQHF
TGTGCCAGCAGCCTGAATGGACAGGGTGATCAGCCCCAGCATTTT
>TRBJ2-1|TRBV12-3/TRBV12-4|.|many
CASIPFEFLAGQNNSYNEQFF
TGTGCCAGCATCCCGTTCGAATTTTTGGCGGGACAAAACAACTCCTACAATGAGCAGTTCTTC
>TRBJ2-5|TRBV7-9|.|many
CASSLRGAIQETQYF
TGTGCCAGCAGCTTACGAGGGGCGATACAAGAGACCCAGTACTTC
>TRBJ2-5|TRBV5-1|.|.
CASRRTGSQETQYF
TGCGCCAGCAGACGGACGGGGAGCCAAGAGACCCAGTACTTC
>TRBJ2-3|TRBV2|.|.
CASRAGASTDTQYF
TGTGCCAGCAGGGCAGGGGCCAGCACAGATACGCAGTATTTT
>TRBJ2-3|TRBV20-1|.|few
CSVRASTDTQYF
TGCAGTGTGAGAGCGTCAACAGATACGCAGTATTTT